This entry features one TCR beta chain sequence. CDR3 length: 13 amino acids. V lost 9 bases to trimming and J lost 9 bases, with 18 bases between them. The germline CDR1 and CDR2 sequences are MNHEY and SMNVEV (reference sequence). Total RNA extraction produced at least 5.5 micrograms (per sample) for the study. Through a sample-barcoded 5' primer and a J-beta primer mix, a second PCR was run for roughly 6 to 11 cycles. TCRdb independently ran MiXCR on the 5' RACE reads; one entry per CDR3 protein. The data show about 800,000 distinct CDR3 sequences, with about half seen just once and around 18% held by the top ten. The data are from a study of blood T cells in healthy people across ages.

This TCR was sampled from a man older than 75 in good health. Sequenced input: blood. The rearrangement links TRBV27 to TRBJ1-5, with D possibly being TRBD1 (5 bases). The CDR3 loop reads CASWWGVGWPQHF. CDR3 sequence (DNA): TGTGCCAGTTGGTGGGGGGTCGGATGGCCCCAGCATTTT.